This entry concerns a single T cell receptor beta chain. Its antigen remains undetermined. One base away there is no much larger clone; base qualities are not given. Interpreted using the paper, the treatment or condition label stands for: preoperative locoregional IRX-2 cytokine immunotherapy. The samples were obtained from a phase Ib study that tested preoperative, locoregional IRX-2 cytokine immunotherapy designed to prime immune responses. Donors were patients with early-stage breast cancer who received IRX-2 before surgery. V is pared back by 1 base and J by 3 bases, with 10 bases lying between the germline termini. CDR1 and CDR2 (SNHLY, FYNNEI) derive from the germline V gene. Including cysteine and phenylalanine, the CDR3 has 15 amino acids. The DNA shown is the 45-base CDR3, in frame from base 1. These data are taken from a study of preoperative IRX-2 immunotherapy in early breast cancer (dated by TCRdb to between 2018 and 2020).

The library was prepared using the immunoSEQ multiplex PCR assay. The table was pulled from immuneACCESS by TCRdb, which kept in-frame rearrangements only. Such tables lose some clones; where checked, under half of the loss comes from unresolved V genes, and the rest has no known cause. In all, the sample holds around 57,000 clones, and around 94% of those were seen once. The ten largest make up roughly 1.5% of the sample. Collection took place from a patient treated with IRX-2 immunotherapy. The chain links TRBV2 with TRBJ2-1; the D segment could be TRBD2, given 5 matching bases. The sequence derives from a human donor with breast cancer. The CDR3 reads as follows: CASSEDSGSYNEQFF. At the DNA level, the sequence is TGTGCCAGCAGTGAAGACAGTGGGAGCTACAATGAGCAGTTCTTC.